This is a list of T cell receptor beta chains from one sample in a study of human T cells and chemical hapten exposure. Each CDR3 protein is one row after TCRdb ran MiXCR on the RACE reads. There are 60,000 to 70,000 distinct CDR3 sequences in the sample; approximately 11% occur only once, and about 5.2% lies in the top ten. Sequencing used whole blood, obtained in connection with sensitization to the hapten diphenylcyclopropenone (DPC). The receptors were gathered from a woman aged 50 to 60 with alopecia areata. Some clones in this sample may be carry-over from other donors' samples. Both conserved end residues are part of each CDR3. D genes are given only for firm matches. Only some rows state a clone size, as once, few, many or a class for expanded clones.

D gene,clone size,V gene,J gene,CDR3 DNA,CDR3 protein
TRBD1,few,TRBV20-1,TRBJ1-1,TGCAGTCCCCTCGGGACAGGGCGTGTGTACACTGAAGCTTTCTTT,CSPLGTGRVYTEAFF
TRBD1,many,TRBV7-3,TRBJ1-1,TGTGCCAGCAGCGCCACAGGGAGGGGGCCTGAAGCTTTCTTT,CASSATGRGPEAFF
TRBD2,-,TRBV7-9,TRBJ2-7,TGTGCCAGCAGCTCGGGACTAGCTATCTACGAGCAGTACTTC,CASSSGLAIYEQYF
TRBD2,-,TRBV4-3,TRBJ2-7,TGCGCCAGCAGCCCCGCCCCTAGCGGGGGGGCCAGAGAGCAGTACTTC,CASSPAPSGGAREQYF
TRBD1,-,TRBV29-1,TRBJ1-4,TGCAGCGTTGAGGGGACAGCGGGGCCCGCTGGTAATGAAAAACTGTTTTTT,CSVEGTAGPAGNEKLFF
TRBD2,few,TRBV6-6,TRBJ2-7,TGTGCCAGCGCCGACACTAGCGGGAGGAGGGACGAGCAGTACTTC,CASADTSGRRDEQYF
-,-,TRBV12-3/TRBV12-4,TRBJ1-1,TGTGCCAGCAGTCCCATCGGGCCTTCGAACACTGAAGCTTTCTTT,CASSPIGPSNTEAFF
-,many,TRBV7-3,TRBJ2-2,TGTGCCAGCAGCTTATACGGGCTTGACACCGGGGAGCTGTTTTTT,CASSLYGLDTGELFF
TRBD1,many,TRBV5-1,TRBJ1-1,TGCGCCAGCAGCTGGACAGGGTCGAACACTGAAGCTTTCTTT,CASSWTGSNTEAFF
-,few,TRBV6-2/TRBV6-3,TRBJ1-1,TGTGCCAGCAGTCGGTCTCAGACTGAAGCTTTCTTT,CASSRSQTEAFF
-,many,TRBV11-2,TRBJ1-2,TGTGCCAGCAGCTTAGACCCTCCCGCTGGCTACACCTTC,CASSLDPPAGYTF
TRBD2,many,TRBV7-6,TRBJ2-3,TGTGCCAGCAGCCTTAGCGGGGGAGCTAGCACAGATACGCAGTATTTT,CASSLSGGASTDTQYF
-,few,TRBV20-1,TRBJ2-1,TGCAGTGCTCCCCTAGCAGGCATAAACAATGAGCAGTTCTTC,CSAPLAGINNEQFF
-,many,TRBV12-3/TRBV12-4,TRBJ2-7,TGTGCCAGCAGTTTCTCTCGCGGATCCTACGAGCAGTACTTC,CASSFSRGSYEQYF
-,many,TRBV5-4,TRBJ1-1,TGTGCCAGCAGGGCTGCAACAGGGTATATGACTGAAGCTTTCTTT,CASRAATGYMTEAFF
TRBD2,many,TRBV7-2,TRBJ2-4,TGTGCCAGCAGCTTAGCCGCTAGCGGGGGCTTAGCCAAAAACATTCAGTACTTC,CASSLAASGGLAKNIQYF
-,-,TRBV7-9,TRBJ1-2,TGTGCCAGCAGCTTGTCAGGCGATGACTACACCTTC,CASSLSGDDYTF
-,few,TRBV12-3/TRBV12-4,TRBJ1-5,TGTGCCAGCAGCCTAGCTTGGTCTAGCAATCAGCCCCAGCATTTT,CASSLAWSSNQPQHF
-,-,TRBV7-2,TRBJ2-5,TGTGCCAGCAGCTTAGCGGGAGTGCGGGAGACCCAGTACTTC,CASSLAGVRETQYF
TRBD1,-,TRBV6-1,TRBJ2-1,TGTGCCAGCAGTGTTGGGGACAGGTACAATGAGCAGTTCTTC,CASSVGDRYNEQFF
TRBD1,-,TRBV18,TRBJ1-5,TGTGCCAGCTCCAGACCGGGACAGAGAAAGCCCCAGCATTTT,CASSRPGQRKPQHF
-,-,TRBV7-8,TRBJ1-6,TGTGCCAGCAGCCGACCCCTCCACTTT,CASSRPLHF
TRBD1,-,TRBV18,TRBJ1-6,TGTGCCAGCTCGCGGACCTCCGGGACAGGGGATAATTCACCCCTCCACTTT,CASSRTSGTGDNSPLHF
TRBD1,few,TRBV4-3,TRBJ2-7,TGCGCCAGCAGCCATCGAATGGGACAGGAATACGAGCAGTACTTC,CASSHRMGQEYEQYF
TRBD1,-,TRBV30,TRBJ1-2,TGTGCCTGGGGGGACAGGCCTTATGGCTACACCTTC,CAWGDRPYGYTF
-,-,TRBV19,TRBJ2-2,TGTGCCAGTAGTATAGACAGGGGCCCCACCGGGGAGCTGTTTTTT,CASSIDRGPTGELFF
-,-,TRBV3-1,TRBJ1-5,TGTGCCAGCAGCCAAGAAACGGGATCTCAGCCCCAGCATTTT,CASSQETGSQPQHF
-,many,TRBV18,TRBJ1-4,TGTGCCAGCTCACCACAGGGGAGAGTTGACAATGAAAAACTGTTTTTT,CASSPQGRVDNEKLFF
-,few,TRBV12-3/TRBV12-4,TRBJ1-1,TGTGCCAGCAGCCCAGGGTTCGGTGAAGCTTTCTTT,CASSPGFGEAFF
-,many,TRBV29-1,TRBJ2-1,TGCAGCCTAAAGGGGGGCTCCTACAATGAGCAGTTCTTC,CSLKGGSYNEQFF
-,many,TRBV29-1,TRBJ2-3,TGCAGCGTTAGAGAGAGCCCCGCCGATACGCAGTATTTT,CSVRESPADTQYF
-,many,TRBV2,TRBJ1-6,TGTGCCAGCACCCCTCTAGGACCCCTCCACTTT,CASTPLGPLHF
-,few,TRBV7-2,TRBJ2-5,TGTGCCAGCAGCTGGGAGCCGGGGACCCAGTACTTC,CASSWEPGTQYF
-,few,TRBV12-3/TRBV12-4,TRBJ2-7,TGTGCCAGCAGTTTAAACCCCCGGATCTTGGAGCAGTACTTC,CASSLNPRILEQYF
-,-,TRBV4-2,TRBJ1-2,TGTGCCAGCAGCCAAGAATTATTGGGATACTATGGCTACACCTTC,CASSQELLGYYGYTF
-,few,TRBV29-1,TRBJ1-2,TGCAGCGTCCCTACGTCGGGCAGGGCCCTTGATGGCTACACCTTC,CSVPTSGRALDGYTF
TRBD1,many,TRBV28,TRBJ1-2,TGTGCCAGCAGCCAGGGACAGGGAAGCTATGGCTACACCTTC,CASSQGQGSYGYTF
-,many,TRBV11-2,TRBJ2-6,TGTGCCAGCAGCTTAGACGTCAGCCTACGCTCTGGGGCCAACGTCCTGACTTTC,CASSLDVSLRSGANVLTF
-,many,TRBV7-9,TRBJ1-1,TGTGCCAGCAGCTTCCAGACAATGAACACTGAAGCTTTCTTT,CASSFQTMNTEAFF
TRBD2,-,TRBV7-2,TRBJ2-5,TGTGCCAGCAGCCTAGCGGGGACGTACCAAGAGACCCAGTACTTC,CASSLAGTYQETQYF
-,many,TRBV29-1,TRBJ2-3,TGCAGCGGGGCGCCTAACACAGATACGCAGTATTTT,CSGAPNTDTQYF
-,many,TRBV28,TRBJ2-7,TGTGCCAGCAGTTTAATGGGACCCGAGGATGCGCAGTACTTC,CASSLMGPEDAQYF
-,few,TRBV5-8,TRBJ1-5,TGTGCCAGCAGCTACCGACAGCAGCCCCAGCATTTT,CASSYRQQPQHF
-,many,TRBV7-3,TRBJ2-5,TGTGCCAGCAGTCTAGGGAGGCAAGAGACCCAGTACTTC,CASSLGRQETQYF
-,many,TRBV29-1,TRBJ1-1,TGCAGCGTTGATTCCGGCCTGGAGATTGAAGCTTTCTTT,CSVDSGLEIEAFF
-,few,TRBV9,TRBJ2-3,TGTGCCAGCAGCGTAGCTTCTAGCACAGATACGCAGTATTTT,CASSVASSTDTQYF
-,once,TRBV12-3/TRBV12-4,TRBJ1-1,TGTGCCGGCAGCCGGACAGCCGCCGGAGAAGCTTTCTTT,CAGSRTAAGEAFF
TRBD2,many,TRBV6-5,TRBJ2-7,TGTGCCAGCAGCCCAAACCGGTTGGTAGCGGGAGGGCTTTTTTCGGGCGAGCAGTACTTC,CASSPNRLVAGGLFSGEQYF
TRBD1,few,TRBV3-1,TRBJ2-1,TGTGCCAGCACTACAGGGGGCTACAATGAGCAGTTCTTC,CASTTGGYNEQFF
-,many,TRBV5-1,TRBJ2-5,TGCGCCAGCAGTCGCGGTTGGGGCCAAGAGACCCAGTACTTC,CASSRGWGQETQYF
-,many,TRBV27,TRBJ2-4,TGTGCCAGCAGTTCCCCGGACACCCAAAACATTCAGTACTTC,CASSSPDTQNIQYF
-,many,TRBV6-1,TRBJ1-2,TGTGCCAGCAGCCTGACAGAATATGGCTACACCTTC,CASSLTEYGYTF
-,few,TRBV29-1,TRBJ2-1,TGCAGCGTTGAATCGGGCCAGTACAATGAGCAGTTCTTC,CSVESGQYNEQFF
-,few,TRBV7-3,TRBJ2-2,TGTGCCAGCAGCTTAACTAGCGCTTCCACCGGGGAGCTGTTTTTT,CASSLTSASTGELFF
-,few,TRBV24-1,TRBJ2-1,TGTGCCACCAGTGATTTGCCTAAGGGCGTCAGCTCCTACAATGAGCAGTTCTTC,CATSDLPKGVSSYNEQFF
-,-,TRBV6-6,TRBJ1-1,TGTGCCAGCAGTTACTCGAAAGGGACGACAGATGAAGCTTTCTTT,CASSYSKGTTDEAFF
-,many,TRBV7-9,TRBJ1-3,TGTGCCAGCAGCTCACTAGTCGGGCAGCTTGACTCTGGAAACACCATATATTTT,CASSSLVGQLDSGNTIYF
-,many,TRBV2,TRBJ2-3,TGTGCCAGCAGTTTTCTAGCGAATACGCAGTATTTT,CASSFLANTQYF
-,-,TRBV19,TRBJ1-1,TGTGCCAGTAGCGACCCGGGATCCGCTATGAACACTGAAGCTTTCTTT,CASSDPGSAMNTEAFF